A single sample gave rise to the 14 T cell receptor beta chains below, sequenced in a study of blood T cell repertoires in COVID-19. Only in-frame clones appear in the TCRdb table, and some are missing; sequencing was by immunoSEQ multiplex PCR. The sample contains more than 300,000 clones, roughly 91% of which appear only once. What was sequenced was PBMCs or T cells enriched from blood (not recorded which). The receptors were gathered from a woman between 18 and 29 years old who had recovered from COVID-19.

This chain connects TRBV7-9 to TRBJ1-4; D perhaps matches TRBD1 (5 bases). Looked up from germline, CDR1 is SEHNR and CDR2 is FQNEAQ (reference sequence). The CDR3 has 14 amino acids. Trimming removed 5 bases at V and 6 bases at J, with 13 bases between. CDR3 DNA: TGTGCCAGCAGCCCCCAGGGTAATCATGAAAAACTGTTTTTT. This encodes CASSPQGNHEKLFF.

The chain joins TRBV19 to TRBJ2-5, with 8 bases identical to TRBD1. The germline V gene has CDR1 LNHDA and CDR2 SQIVND (reference sequence). J was trimmed by 4 bases and V by 5 bases; bases with no gene match: 6. This CDR3 region has 14 residues. CDR3 loop: CASSPGQGRETQYF. In DNA form, the CDR3 reads TGTGCCAGTAGTCCAGGACAGGGTAGAGAGACCCAGTACTTC.

This clone was seen a handful of times. CDR3 sequence (DNA): TGTGCCAGCCGCGCTGCGGGGGCGAACACCGGGGAGCTGTTTTTT. Encoded protein: CASRAAGANTGELFF. The chain carries TRBV6-5 and TRBJ2-2; 7 nucleotides agree with TRBD2. The V and J ends lost 8 bases and 0 bases, in that order; junction bases with no gene match: 6. Germline loops: CDR1 MNHEY, CDR2 SVGAGI. CDR3 length: 15 residues.

V usage is TRBV28 and J usage is TRBJ2-1, with TRBD1 as a possible D gene (6 bases). Germline CDR1 is MDHEN and CDR2 is SYDVKM. The CDR3 has 17 residues. V gave up 5 bases and J gave up 1 base, with 18 bases separating them. In DNA form, the CDR3 reads TGTGCCAGCAGTAACCAACAGGGTAAAAGTTCCTACAATGAGCAGTTCTTC. This sequence encodes CASSNQQGKSSYNEQFF.

V and J are TRBV19 and TRBJ2-5, with 10 bases that match TRBD2. Germline CDR1 and CDR2: LNHDA and SQIVND (reference sequence). This CDR3 spans 16 amino acids. The V segment lost 6 bases and the J segment 0 bases; nucleotides outside the gene matches: 7. CDR3: CASRPLAGPNQETQYF. CDR3 sequence (DNA): TGTGCCAGTAGGCCACTAGCGGGGCCCAACCAAGAGACCCAGTACTTC.

This clone was observed a single time. The identical CDR3 is also encoded by other nucleotide sequences in the sample. This rearrangement joins TRBV5-1 to TRBJ2-7; 8 bases align to TRBD2. The CDR3 contains 22 residues. Losses at the gene ends were 2 bases for V and 4 bases for J; bases not matched to a gene: 29. Germline V gene sequence: CDR1 SGHRS, CDR2 YFSETQ. The CDR3 DNA follows: TGCGCCAGCAGCTTCGACACCGGGGGTCGCGGGGGGTCTCTTCCTGAACCTTACGAGCAGTACTTC. This sequence encodes CASSFDTGGRGGSLPEPYEQYF.

In this sample, this clone turned up once. This chain uses TRBV19 with TRBJ1-5; 9 bases align to TRBD1. The J segment lost 8 bases and the V segment lost 3 bases, leaving 11 bases of the junction unmatched. Germline V gene lookup returns CDR1 LNHDA and CDR2 SQIVND (reference sequence). The CDR3 totals 16 residues. The CDR3 loop reads CASSMGTGNLGKPQHF. CDR3 nucleotide sequence: TGTGCCAGTAGTATGGGGACAGGGAATCTAGGAAAGCCCCAGCATTTT.

This clone appeared once. CDR3 region: CAWSVEQSGNTIYF. Here the CDR3 DNA reads TGTGCCTGGAGTGTAGAACAGTCTGGAAACACCATATATTTT. The chain combines TRBV30 with TRBJ1-3; D is unresolved. Trimming removed 0 bases at V and 1 base at J, with 7 bases between. The CDR3 is 14 amino acids. CDR1 and CDR2 (germline): GTSNPN, SVGIG (reference sequence).

CDR3 nucleotide sequence: TGTGCCAGCAGCTCGACCCGACAGGGGGCGCTTCGCTATGGCTACACCTTC. The encoded protein is CASSSTRQGALRYGYTF. J is TRBJ1-2 and V is TRBV7-9, with 10 bases matching TRBD1. The V and J ends lost 4 bases and 4 bases, in that order; junction bases with no gene match: 12. The length of the CDR3 is 17 residues. Germline V gene data show CDR1 as SEHNR and CDR2 as FQNEAQ (reference sequence).

The chain links TRBV12-3 or TRBV12-4 to TRBJ2-1, with 7 bases lining up with TRBD2. V lost 11 bases, J lost 8 bases, and 3 bases stayed unmatched. This CDR3 is built from 10 residues. The DNA for the CDR3 is TGTGCCGCCGCGGGAGATGAGCAGTTCTTC. This translates into CAAAGDEQFF.

This rearrangement joins TRBV3-1 (or the pseudogene TRBV3-2) to TRBJ1-5; D is unclear. This CDR3 comprises 13 residues. V was clipped by 0 bases and J by 6 bases, with 6 bases between them. Germline CDR1 reads LGHDT; CDR2 reads YNNKEL (reference sequence). The CDR3 sequence is CASSQDRGQPQHF. The CDR3 coding sequence is TGTGCCAGCAGCCAAGATCGGGGTCAGCCCCAGCATTTT.

The rearrangement links TRBV9 to TRBJ2-3, with D perhaps TRBD1 (5 bases). The CDR3 has 13 residues. Per germline, CDR1 SGDLS and CDR2 YYNGEE. V was trimmed by 2 bases and J by 4 bases, leaving 8 bases between them. The CDR3 bases are TGTGCCAGCAGCGTGCAGGGCCCAGATACGCAGTATTTT. Amino acids: CASSVQGPDTQYF.

In its sample, this clone was seen a few times. The chain links TRBV18 to TRBJ1-5; tentatively, D is TRBD1 (5 bases). V gave up 6 bases and J gave up 5 bases, with 14 bases separating them. Germline V gene data show CDR1 as KGHSH and CDR2 as LQKENI. The CDR3 is made up of 14 amino acids. The CDR3 sequence: CASSWTRNYQPQHF. The DNA for the CDR3 is TGTGCCAGCTCCTGGACAAGAAATTATCAGCCCCAGCATTTT.

The V gene is TRBV7-9, the J gene TRBJ1-4, with a weak D call TRBD1 (5 bases). Germline lookup yields CDR1 SEHNR and CDR2 FQNEAQ (reference sequence). The CDR3 loop spans 14 amino acids. Trimming left V 5 bases short and J 5 bases short, with 12 bases between. The CDR3 is CASSQQKGNEKLFF. The CDR3 DNA reads as TGTGCCAGCAGCCAGCAGAAGGGGAATGAAAAACTGTTTTTT.